This TCR beta chain was recovered during a study of T cells in tuberculosis. Whole-study context: This South African cohort compared adolescents with or without latent tuberculosis against adults with active tuberculosis. Findings and limits, study-wide: Active tuberculosis cases were adults; controls were adolescents.

TCRdb's table, derived via immunoSEQ multiplex PCR, lists solely in-frame clones and lacks some. The sample has 20,000 to 25,000 clones; around 91% are singletons. This clone was picked up a small number of times. Its antigen remains unknown. V was shortened by 0 bases and J by 3 bases, with 11 bases between the two germline ends. Germline loops: CDR1 LNHNV, CDR2 YYDKDF (reference sequence). The CDR3 is 15 residues long. The TCR sequence derives from a donor under 30 with latent tuberculosis or without tuberculosis infection. The chain carries TRBV15 and TRBJ1-1; D remains unclear. The sequenced sample consisted of PBMCs. This CDR3 is CATSRDAGWDTEAFF. CDR3 DNA sequence: TGTGCCACCAGCAGAGATGCGGGTTGGGACACTGAAGCTTTCTTT.